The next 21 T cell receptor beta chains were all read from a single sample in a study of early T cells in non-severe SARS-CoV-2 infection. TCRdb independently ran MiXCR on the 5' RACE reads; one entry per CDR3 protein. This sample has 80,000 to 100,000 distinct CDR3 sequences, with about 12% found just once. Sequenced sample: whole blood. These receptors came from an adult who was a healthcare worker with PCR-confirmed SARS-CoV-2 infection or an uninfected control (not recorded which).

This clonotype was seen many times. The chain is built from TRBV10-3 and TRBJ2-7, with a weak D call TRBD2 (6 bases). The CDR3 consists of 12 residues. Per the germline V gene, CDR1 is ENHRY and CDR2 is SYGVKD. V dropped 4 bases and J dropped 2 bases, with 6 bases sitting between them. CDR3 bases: TGTGCCATCAGTGGGACTACCTACGAGCAGTACTTC. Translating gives CAISGTTYEQYF.

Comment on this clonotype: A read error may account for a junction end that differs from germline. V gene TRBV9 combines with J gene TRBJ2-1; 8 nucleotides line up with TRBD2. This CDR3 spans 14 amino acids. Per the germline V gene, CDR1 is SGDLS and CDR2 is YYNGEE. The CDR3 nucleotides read TGTGCCAGCAGCGTGACTAGCGAAAACAATGAGCAGCTCTTC. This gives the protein CASSVTSENNEQLF.

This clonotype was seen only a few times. The CDR3, as DNA: TGTGCCAGCAGCTTGGGCGGGGGGTACTCCTACGAGCAGTACTTC. It is translated as CASSLGGGYSYEQYF. This chain links TRBV5-4 with TRBJ2-7; 8 bases agree with TRBD2. Germline V gene data show CDR1 as SGHNT and CDR2 as YYREEE (reference sequence). The CDR3 sequence is 15 residues long. V was clipped by 0 bases and J by 0 bases; unmatched bases: 2. The full variable domain, rest sourced from reference TRBV5-4 and TRBJ2-7, is ETGVTQSPTHLIKTRGQQVTLRCSSQSGHNTVSWYQQALGQGPQFIFQYYREEENGRGNFPPRFSGLQFPNYSSELNVNALELDDSALYLCASSLGGGYSYEQYFGPGTRLTVT.

Here the CDR3 DNA reads TGTGCCAGCAGTGAAACAGGGATACAATATAGCAATCAGCCCCAGCATTTT. Translation gives CASSETGIQYSNQPQHF. The chain joins TRBV2 to TRBJ1-5; weak D call: TRBD1 (6 bases). CDR3 length equals 17 residues. Germline V gene sequence: CDR1 SNHLY, CDR2 FYNNEI. The germline V and J ends were trimmed by 2 bases and 0 bases, with 14 bases remaining between them. The full variable domain, with the rest looked up from reference TRBV2 and TRBJ1-5, is EPEVTQTPSHQVTQMGQEVILRCVPISNHLYFYWYRQILGQKVEFLVSFYNNEISEKSEIFDDQFSVERPDGSNFTLKIRSTKLEDSAMYFCASSETGIQYSNQPQHFGDGTRLSIL.

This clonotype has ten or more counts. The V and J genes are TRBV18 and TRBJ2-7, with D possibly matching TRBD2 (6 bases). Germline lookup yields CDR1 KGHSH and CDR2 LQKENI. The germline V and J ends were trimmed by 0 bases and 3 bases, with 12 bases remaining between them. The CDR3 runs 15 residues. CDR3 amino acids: CASSPPWDGGYEQYF. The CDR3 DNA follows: TGTGCCAGCTCACCACCGTGGGACGGGGGCTACGAGCAGTACTTC.

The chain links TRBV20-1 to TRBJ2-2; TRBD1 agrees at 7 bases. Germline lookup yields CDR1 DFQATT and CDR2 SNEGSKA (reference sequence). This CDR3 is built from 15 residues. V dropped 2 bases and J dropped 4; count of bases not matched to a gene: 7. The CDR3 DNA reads TGCAGTGCTAGACCGGGACAGCTTAGCACCGGGGAGCTGTTTTTT. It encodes CSARPGQLSTGELFF.

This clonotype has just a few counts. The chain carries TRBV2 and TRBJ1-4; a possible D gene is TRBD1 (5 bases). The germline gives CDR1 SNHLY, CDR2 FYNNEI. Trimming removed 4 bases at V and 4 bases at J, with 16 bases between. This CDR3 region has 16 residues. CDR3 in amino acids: CASSVDKGDLNEKLFF. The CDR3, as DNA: TGTGCCAGCAGTGTGGACAAAGGGGATCTTAATGAAAAACTGTTTTTT.

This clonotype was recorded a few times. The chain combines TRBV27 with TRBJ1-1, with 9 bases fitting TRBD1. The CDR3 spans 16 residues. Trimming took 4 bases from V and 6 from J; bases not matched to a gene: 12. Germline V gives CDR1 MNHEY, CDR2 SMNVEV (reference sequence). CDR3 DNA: TGTGCCAGCAGTTCATTCGGGACAGGGAGACTCTCTGAAGCTTTCTTT. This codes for CASSSFGTGRLSEAFF.

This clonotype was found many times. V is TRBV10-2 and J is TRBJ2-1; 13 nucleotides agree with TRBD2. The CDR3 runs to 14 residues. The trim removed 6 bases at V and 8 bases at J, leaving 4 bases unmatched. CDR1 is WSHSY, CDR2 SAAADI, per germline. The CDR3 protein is CASSEGLAGYEQFF. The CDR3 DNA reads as TGCGCCAGCAGCGAGGGACTAGCGGGATATGAGCAGTTCTTC.

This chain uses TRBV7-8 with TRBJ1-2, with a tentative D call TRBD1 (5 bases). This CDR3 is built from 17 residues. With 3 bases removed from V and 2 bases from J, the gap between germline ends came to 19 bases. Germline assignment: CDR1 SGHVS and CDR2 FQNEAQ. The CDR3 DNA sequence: TGTGCCAGCAGCTTGGTTCATTGGGACCAGCAAAACTATGGCTACACCTTC. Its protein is CASSLVHWDQQNYGYTF.

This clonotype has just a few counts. CDR3 loop: CASSLYQGTSGNTIYF. The CDR3 DNA reads TGTGCCAGCTCACTGTATCAAGGTACATCTGGAAACACCATATATTTT. The chain has TRBV18 and TRBJ1-3; no reliable D call. This CDR3 has 16 residues. The germline gives CDR1 KGHSH, CDR2 LQKENI. Between the trimmed V and J ends, which lost 4 bases and 1 base, there was a span of 14 bases.

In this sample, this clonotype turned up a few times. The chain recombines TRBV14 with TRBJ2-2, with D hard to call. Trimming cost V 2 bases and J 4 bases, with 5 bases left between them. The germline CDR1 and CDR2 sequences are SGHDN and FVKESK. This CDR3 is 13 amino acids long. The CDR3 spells CASSQYTTGELFF. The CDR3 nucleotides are TGTGCCAGCAGCCAATACACCACCGGGGAGCTGTTTTTT.

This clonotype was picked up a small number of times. CDR3: CASSLWTGSGGTDTQYF. In DNA, the CDR3 is TGTGCCAGCAGCTTGTGGACAGGATCAGGAGGCACAGATACGCAGTATTTT. V usage is TRBV11-2 and J usage is TRBJ2-3, with 7 positions matching TRBD1. V dropped 3 bases and J dropped 1; count of bases not matched to a gene: 10. The CDR3 extends over 17 amino acids. Germline assignment: CDR1 SGHAT and CDR2 FQNNGV.

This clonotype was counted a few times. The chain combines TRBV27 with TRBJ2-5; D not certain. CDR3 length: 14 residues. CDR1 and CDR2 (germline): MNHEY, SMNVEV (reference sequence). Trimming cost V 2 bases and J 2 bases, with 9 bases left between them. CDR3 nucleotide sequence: TGTGCCAGCAGTTTAGGTAGTACACAAGAGACCCAGTACTTC. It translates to CASSLGSTQETQYF.

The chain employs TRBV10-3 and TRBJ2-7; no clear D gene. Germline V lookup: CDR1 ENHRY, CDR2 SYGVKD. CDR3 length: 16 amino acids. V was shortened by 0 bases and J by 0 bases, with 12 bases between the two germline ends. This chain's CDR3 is CAISESGSTLSYEQYF. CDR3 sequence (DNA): TGTGCCATCAGTGAGTCTGGCAGTACCCTCTCCTACGAGCAGTACTTC.

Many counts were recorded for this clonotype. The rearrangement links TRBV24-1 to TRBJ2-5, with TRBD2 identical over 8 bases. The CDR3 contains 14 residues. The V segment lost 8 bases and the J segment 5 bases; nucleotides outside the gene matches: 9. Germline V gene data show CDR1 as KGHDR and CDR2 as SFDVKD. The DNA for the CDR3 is TGTGCCACCAACCCCGGGGGGGGATTGGAGACCCAGTACTTC. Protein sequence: CATNPGGGLETQYF.

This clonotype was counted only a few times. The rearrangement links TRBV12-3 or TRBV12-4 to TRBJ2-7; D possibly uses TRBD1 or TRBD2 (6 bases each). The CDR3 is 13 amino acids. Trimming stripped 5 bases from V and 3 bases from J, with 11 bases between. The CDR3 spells CASSPRGLYEQYF. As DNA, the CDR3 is TGTGCCAGCAGTCCCCGGGGGCTCTACGAGCAGTACTTC.

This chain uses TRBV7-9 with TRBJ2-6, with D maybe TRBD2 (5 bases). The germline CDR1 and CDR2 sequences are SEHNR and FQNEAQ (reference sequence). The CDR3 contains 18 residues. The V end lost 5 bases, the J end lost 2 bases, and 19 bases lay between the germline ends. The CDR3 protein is CASSPRRSLPTGANVLTF. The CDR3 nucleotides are TGTGCCAGCAGCCCCAGGAGGAGCCTCCCGACTGGGGCCAACGTCCTGACTTTC.

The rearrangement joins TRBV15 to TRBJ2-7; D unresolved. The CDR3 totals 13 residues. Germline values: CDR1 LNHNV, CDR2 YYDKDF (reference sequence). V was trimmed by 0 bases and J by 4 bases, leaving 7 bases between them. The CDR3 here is CATSRDIRYEQYF. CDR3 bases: TGTGCCACCAGCAGAGATATTAGATACGAGCAGTACTTC.

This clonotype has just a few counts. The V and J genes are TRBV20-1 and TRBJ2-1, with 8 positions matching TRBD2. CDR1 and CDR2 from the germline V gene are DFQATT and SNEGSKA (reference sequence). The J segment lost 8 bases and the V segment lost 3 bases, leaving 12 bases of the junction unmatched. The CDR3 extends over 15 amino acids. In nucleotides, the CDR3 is TGCAGTGCTAGCCTGAGGGCGGGAGGAAAAGATGAGCAGTTCTTC. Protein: CSASLRAGGKDEQFF.

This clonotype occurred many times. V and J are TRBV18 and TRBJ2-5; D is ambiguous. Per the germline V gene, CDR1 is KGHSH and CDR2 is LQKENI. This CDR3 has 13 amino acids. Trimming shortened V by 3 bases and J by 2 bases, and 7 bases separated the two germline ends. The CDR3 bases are TGTGCCAGCTCACCGCCCAAACAAGAGACCCAGTACTTC. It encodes CASSPPKQETQYF.